This T cell receptor (beta chain) was recorded in a study of cytomegalovirus exposure and HLA in healthy donors. Whole-study results and caveats: Later analysis identified 16,951 TCR beta sequences associated with HLA alleles, using a false discovery rate threshold of 0.05. The likely origin of a cluster of highly shared sequence variants was a sequencing artifact.

The CDR3 totals 13 residues. Trimming left V 1 base short and J 7 bases short, with 8 bases between. In germline, CDR1 is SGHVS, CDR2 FQNEAQ. Turning to this clone: Antigen unknown.

13 Jbeta primers and 60 Vbeta primers were used for the PCR. The repertoire was sequenced with immunoSEQ multiplex PCR; TCRdb's copy has only in-frame clones and lacks some. This repertoire shows approximately 90,000 clones, approximately 80% found once; its top ten account for approximately 4.4%. Among the donors, all were healthy bone marrow donors. The source material was PBMCs. The source of this sequence is a woman aged 40 to 50 in good health and CMV-seronegative. V gene TRBV7-8 combines with J gene TRBJ1-5; D remains ambiguous. CDR3 in amino acids: CASSLDGLQPQHF. The DNA of the CDR3 is TGTGCCAGCAGCTTAGACGGTTTACAGCCCCAGCATTTT.